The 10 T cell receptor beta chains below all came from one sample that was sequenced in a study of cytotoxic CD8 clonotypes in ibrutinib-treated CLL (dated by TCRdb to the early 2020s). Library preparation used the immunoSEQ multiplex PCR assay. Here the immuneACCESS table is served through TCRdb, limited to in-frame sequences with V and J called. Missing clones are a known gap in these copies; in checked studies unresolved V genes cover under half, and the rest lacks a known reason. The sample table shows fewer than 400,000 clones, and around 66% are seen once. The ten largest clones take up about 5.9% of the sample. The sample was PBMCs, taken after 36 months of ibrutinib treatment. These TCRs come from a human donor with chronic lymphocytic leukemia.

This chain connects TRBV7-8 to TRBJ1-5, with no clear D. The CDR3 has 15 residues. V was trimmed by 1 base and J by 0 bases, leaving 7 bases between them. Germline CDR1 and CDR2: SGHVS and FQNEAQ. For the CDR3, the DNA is TGTGCCAGCAGCTTAGAAAGGTCTAGCAATCAGCCCCAGCATTTT. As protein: CASSLERSSNQPQHF.

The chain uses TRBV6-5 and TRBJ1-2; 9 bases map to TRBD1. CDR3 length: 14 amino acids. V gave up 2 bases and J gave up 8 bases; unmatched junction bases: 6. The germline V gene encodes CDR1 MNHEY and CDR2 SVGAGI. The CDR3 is CASSYSRDRVGYTF. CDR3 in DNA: TGTGCCAGCAGTTACAGCCGGGACAGGGTAGGCTACACCTTC.

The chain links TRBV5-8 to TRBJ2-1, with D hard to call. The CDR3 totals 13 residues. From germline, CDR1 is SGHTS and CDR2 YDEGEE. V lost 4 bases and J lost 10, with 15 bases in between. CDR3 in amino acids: CASSVRASREQFF. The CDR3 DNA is TGTGCCAGCAGCGTCCGGGCCAGCAGGGAGCAGTTCTTC.

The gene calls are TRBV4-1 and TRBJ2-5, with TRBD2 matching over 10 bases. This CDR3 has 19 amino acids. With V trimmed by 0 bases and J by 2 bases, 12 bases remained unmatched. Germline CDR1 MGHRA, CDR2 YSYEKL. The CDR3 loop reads CASSQEGLAGVGGQETQYF. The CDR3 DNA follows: TGCGCCAGCAGCCAAGAAGGCCTAGCGGGAGTCGGGGGGCAAGAGACCCAGTACTTC.

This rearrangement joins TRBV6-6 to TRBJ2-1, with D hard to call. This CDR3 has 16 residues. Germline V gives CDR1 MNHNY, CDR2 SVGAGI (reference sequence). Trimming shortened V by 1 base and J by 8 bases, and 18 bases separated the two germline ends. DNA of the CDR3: TGTGCCAGCAGTTACTTTTTGGGTTACGCCGACGATGAGCAGTTCTTC. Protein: CASSYFLGYADDEQFF.

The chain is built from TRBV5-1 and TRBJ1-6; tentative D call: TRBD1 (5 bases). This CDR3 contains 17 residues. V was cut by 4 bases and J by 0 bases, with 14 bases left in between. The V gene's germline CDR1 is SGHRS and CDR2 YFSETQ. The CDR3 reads CASSQYDRSSYNSPLHF. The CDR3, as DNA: TGCGCCAGCAGCCAGTACGACAGAAGCTCCTATAATTCACCCCTCCACTTT.

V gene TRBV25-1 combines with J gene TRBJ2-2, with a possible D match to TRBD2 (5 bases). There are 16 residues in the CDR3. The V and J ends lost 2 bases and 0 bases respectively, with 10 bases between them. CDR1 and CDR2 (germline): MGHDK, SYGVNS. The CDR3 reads CASSEVGAANTGELFF. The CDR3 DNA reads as TGTGCCAGCAGTGAAGTGGGAGCGGCGAACACCGGGGAGCTGTTTTTT.

CDR3 DNA sequence: TGTGCCAGCAGCTTAGAAAGGGGTTATAATTCACCCCTCCACTTT. This codes for CASSLERGYNSPLHF. The chain recombines TRBV13 with TRBJ1-6; tentatively, D is TRBD1 (5 bases). With 1 base removed from V and 4 bases from J, the gap between germline ends came to 8 bases. Germline V lookup: CDR1 PRHDT, CDR2 FYEKMQ (reference sequence). The CDR3 contains 15 residues.

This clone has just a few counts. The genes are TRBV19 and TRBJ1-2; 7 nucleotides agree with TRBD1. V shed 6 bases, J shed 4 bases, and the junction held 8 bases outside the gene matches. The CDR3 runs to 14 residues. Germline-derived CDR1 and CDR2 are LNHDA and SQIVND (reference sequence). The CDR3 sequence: CASREQGWGYGYTF. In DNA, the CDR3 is TGTGCCAGTAGAGAACAGGGGTGGGGCTATGGCTACACCTTC.

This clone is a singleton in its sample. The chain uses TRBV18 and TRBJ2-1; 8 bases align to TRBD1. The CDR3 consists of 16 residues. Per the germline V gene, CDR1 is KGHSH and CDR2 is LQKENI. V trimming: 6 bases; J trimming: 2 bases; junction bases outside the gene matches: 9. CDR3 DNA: TGTGCCAGCTCTTCCTTTTGGACAGGGCCCTACAATGAGCAGTTCTTC. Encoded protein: CASSSFWTGPYNEQFF.